One sample yielded the 26 T cell receptor beta chains listed below, sequenced in a study of beta chain features in type 1 diabetes. Expressed TCRB transcripts got sequenced, as all isolated RNA was reverse transcribed. Profiling relied on immunoSEQ multiplex PCR, and the TCRdb table lists in-frame clones only, not all of them. The data contain 450,000 or so clones, roughly an eighth of them singletons. Sequenced input: naive CD4+ T cells from blood. The origin of the receptors is a woman between 18 and 29 years old in good health.

The chain is built from TRBV19 and TRBJ2-6, with D possibly TRBD2 on 5 matching bases. Trimming pared 1 base from V and 2 bases from J, leaving 15 bases between. The CDR3 is 18 residues long. Germline values: CDR1 LNHDA, CDR2 SQIVND (reference sequence). DNA of the CDR3: TGTGCCAGTAGTATAGGATGGAGGAGGCCTACTGGGGCCAACGTCCTGACTTTC. Translating gives CASSIGWRRPTGANVLTF.

This clone turned up a few times. This chain uses TRBV2 with TRBJ1-3, with D tentatively TRBD1 (6 bases). The germline gives CDR1 SNHLY, CDR2 FYNNEI. V was clipped by 6 bases and J by 1 base, with 13 bases between them. The CDR3 is made up of 15 amino acids. Here the CDR3 DNA reads TGTGCCAGCAGAGTACAGGGATTGTCTGGAAACACCATATATTTT. It translates to CASRVQGLSGNTIYF.

The V gene is TRBV2, the J gene TRBJ1-2; possible D gene TRBD1, 5 bases. CDR3 length equals 14 residues. V lost 0 bases and J 8 bases, leaving 13 bases between the germline ends. The germline V gene encodes CDR1 SNHLY and CDR2 FYNNEI. CDR3 amino acids: CASSEAGTGGGYTF. The CDR3 DNA reads TGTGCCAGCAGTGAAGCCGGAACAGGAGGAGGCTACACCTTC.

The genes are TRBV4-3 and TRBJ2-7, with 7 bases that match TRBD2. CDR3 length: 16 amino acids. Losses at the gene ends were 0 bases for V and 3 bases for J; bases not matched to a gene: 8. The V gene's germline CDR1 is LGHNA and CDR2 YSLEER. The CDR3 is CASSQDVSREFYEQYF. CDR3 coding DNA: TGCGCCAGCAGCCAAGATGTTTCGCGGGAGTTCTACGAGCAGTACTTC.

The chain carries TRBV6-5 and TRBJ1-1; D may be TRBD1 (5 bases). The CDR3 totals 13 residues. Trimming took off 8 bases at V and 1 base at J, with 11 bases between the two ends. The V gene's germline CDR1 is MNHEY and CDR2 SVGAGI. CDR3 DNA sequence: TGTGCCAGCGGTAAAACAGGGAACACTGAAGCTTTCTTT. Translation gives CASGKTGNTEAFF.

The chain joins TRBV18 to TRBJ2-7, with D possibly being TRBD2 (6 bases). V was trimmed by 8 bases and J by 7 bases, leaving 24 bases between them. There are 15 residues in the CDR3. In germline, CDR1 is KGHSH, CDR2 LQKENI. CDR3 sequence (DNA): TGTGCCAGCGAAGGTGAACTAGCCTCCCCTTTGGAGCAGTACGTC. Its protein is CASEGELASPLEQYV.

The chain joins TRBV5-6 to TRBJ2-7; D unresolved. This CDR3 is 12 amino acids long. The germline CDR1 and CDR2 sequences are SGHDT and YYEEEE. Deletions cut 2 bases from V and 6 bases from J, with 9 bases between. Here the CDR3 DNA reads TGTGCCAGCAGCTTAGTCCTGAGCGAGCAGTACTTC. This codes for CASSLVLSEQYF.

The chain has TRBV13 and TRBJ2-7; 11 nucleotides match TRBD2. Germline loops: CDR1 PRHDT, CDR2 FYEKMQ (reference sequence). The trim removed 5 bases at V and 0 bases at J, leaving 9 bases unmatched. This CDR3 contains 17 residues. For the CDR3, the DNA is TGTGCCAGCAGCAACCACCTAGCGGGAGGCCTCTCCTACGAGCAGTACTTC. Its translation: CASSNHLAGGLSYEQYF.

This clone appeared a few times. The chain is built from TRBV10-3 and TRBJ2-5, with 11 bases fitting TRBD2. Germline assignment: CDR1 ENHRY and CDR2 SYGVKD. The CDR3 covers 14 residues. J lost 6 bases, V lost 3 bases, and 3 bases had no gene match. CDR3 protein: CAISELAGDKTQYF. The CDR3 bases are TGTGCCATCAGTGAACTAGCGGGAGATAAGACCCAGTACTTC.

This clone was picked up many times. The chain recombines TRBV2 with TRBJ2-4; D gene ambiguous. Looked up from germline, CDR1 is SNHLY and CDR2 is FYNNEI. Trimming pared 4 bases from V and 7 bases from J, leaving 8 bases between. The CDR3 is 12 amino acids. The DNA of the CDR3 is TGTGCCAGCAGTGCGTACAGCAACATTCAGTACTTC. Translating gives CASSAYSNIQYF.

This clone showed up just a few times. This sequence joins TRBV7-2 and TRBJ2-5; D may match TRBD1 or TRBD2 (5 bases each). Trimming took 5 bases from V and 7 from J, leaving 17 bases between them. The CDR3 loop spans 14 amino acids. CDR1 and CDR2 (germline): SGHTA, FQGNSA. The CDR3 loop reads CASSPGAGTGTQYF. The CDR3 DNA sequence: TGTGCCAGCAGCCCAGGCGCGGGCACAGGGACCCAGTACTTC.

CDR3 nucleotide sequence: TGTGCCAGCAGTCCGGGGACAGGGCGCGAGCAGTACGTC. It specifies CASSPGTGREQYV. The chain joins TRBV27 to TRBJ2-7; 9 nucleotides line up with TRBD1. The CDR3 loop spans 13 amino acids. Germline lookup yields CDR1 MNHEY and CDR2 SMNVEV (reference sequence). V was clipped by 5 bases and J by 6 bases; unmatched bases: 5.

The rearrangement uses TRBV7-2 and TRBJ2-1; TRBD2 agrees at 8 bases. In germline, CDR1 is SGHTA, CDR2 FQGNSA. Trimming took 4 bases from V and 8 from J; bases not matched to a gene: 10. The CDR3 is 15 amino acids. The CDR3 nucleotides are TGTGCCAGCAGCTCACGGCCTAGCGGGTTCCATGAGCAGTTCTTC. Its protein is CASSSRPSGFHEQFF.

This clone turned up a few times. The chain employs TRBV5-1 and TRBJ1-6; D not certain. The ends were cut back, 5 bases at V and 12 bases at J, with 15 bases in the middle. CDR1 and CDR2 from the germline V gene are SGHRS and YFSETQ. The CDR3 loop spans 13 amino acids. The CDR3 reads CASRSVGEVPLHF. The CDR3 nucleotides are TGCGCCAGCAGGTCTGTTGGCGAGGTACCCCTCCACTTT.

A few counts support this clone. V gene TRBV5-6 combines with J gene TRBJ1-2, with a weak D call TRBD1 (5 bases). The CDR3 is made up of 15 amino acids. V lost 1 base and J lost 7, with 17 bases in between. The germline V gene has CDR1 SGHDT and CDR2 YYEEEE. CDR3 residues: CASSLTDRPLRGYTF. CDR3 DNA sequence: TGTGCCAGCAGCTTGACTGACAGACCTCTACGTGGCTACACCTTC.

This clone has only a few counts. The V call is TRBV7-2, the J call TRBJ1-1, with 7 bases that match TRBD1. J lost 0 bases, V lost 5 bases, and 3 bases had no gene match. The germline V gene has CDR1 SGHTA and CDR2 FQGNSA. The CDR3 runs 14 residues. CDR3 in DNA: TGTGCCAGCAGCGCTACAGGGGTGAACACTGAAGCTTTCTTT. Translated, it gives CASSATGVNTEAFF.

The chain carries TRBV7-3 and TRBJ2-7; D remains unclear. The CDR3 runs to 13 residues. Germline CDR1 reads SGHTA; CDR2 reads FQGTGA. V was trimmed by 7 bases and J by 3 bases, leaving 13 bases between them. The CDR3 DNA is TGTGCCAGCACTCCATCGGCAGACTACGAGCAGTACGTC. Protein product: CASTPSADYEQYV.

J is TRBJ2-7 and V is TRBV7-9; D remains ambiguous. CDR3 length equals 14 residues. V lost 5 bases, J lost 3 bases, and 14 bases lay in between. Germline values: CDR1 SEHNR, CDR2 FQNEAQ (reference sequence). The CDR3 is CASSLPGPYYEQYF. CDR3 bases: TGTGCCAGCAGCCTACCGGGCCCCTACTACGAGCAGTACTTC.

This clone was seen a handful of times. V gene TRBV7-6 combines with J gene TRBJ2-7, with TRBD1 identical over 7 bases. J lost 6 bases, V lost 4 bases, and 12 bases had no gene match. This CDR3 has 15 amino acids. In germline, CDR1 is SGHVS, CDR2 FNYEAQ. This CDR3 is CASSSSPRGSGEQYF. CDR3 coding DNA: TGTGCCAGCAGCTCCTCTCCCAGGGGGTCTGGCGAGCAGTACTTC.

The chain recombines TRBV4-1 with TRBJ2-5; tentatively, D is TRBD2 (6 bases). The CDR3 runs to 16 residues. Deletions cut 2 bases from V and 1 base from J, with 14 bases between. From germline, CDR1 is MGHRA and CDR2 YSYEKL. CDR3 region: CASSQPRRGSQETQYF. DNA for the CDR3: TGCGCCAGCAGCCAACCCCGGAGGGGTAGCCAAGAGACCCAGTACTTC.

The sample holds a few counts of this clone. The sample carries other DNA sequences with the same CDR3. The genes are TRBV4-3 and TRBJ2-5; D remains unclear. This CDR3 region has 13 residues. CDR1 is LGHNA, CDR2 YSLEER, per germline. The ends were cut back, 1 base at V and 4 bases at J, with 7 bases in the middle. CDR3 residues: CASSQGLVETQYF. The CDR3 region has the DNA TGCGCCAGCAGCCAAGGACTCGTAGAGACCCAGTACTTC.

This clone appeared once. The V gene is TRBV7-6, the J gene TRBJ1-5; a weak D match, TRBD1 (5 bases). Per germline, CDR1 SGHVS and CDR2 FNYEAQ. Trimming took off 2 bases at V and 15 bases at J, with 14 bases between the two ends. This CDR3 has 12 residues. CDR3 nucleotide sequence: TGTGCCAGCAGCTTACCGGAGGGGAGACTGCATTTT. It specifies CASSLPEGRLHF. Full variable domain (remainder filled in from reference TRBV7-6 and TRBJ1-5): GAGVSQSPRYKVTKRGQDVALRCDPISGHVSLYWYRQALGQGPEFLTYFNYEAQQDKSGLPNDRFSAERPEGSISTLTIQRTEQRDSAMYRCASSLPEGRLHFGDGTRLSIL.

This clone was seen a handful of times. The gene calls are TRBV4-3 and TRBJ2-5, with a weak D call TRBD2 (5 bases). V gave up 4 bases and J gave up 7 bases, with 13 bases separating them. The CDR3 is 13 amino acids. Per germline, CDR1 LGHNA and CDR2 YSLEER. The CDR3 protein is CASSLVLEGTQYF. DNA of the CDR3: TGCGCCAGCAGCCTCGTACTAGAAGGGACCCAGTACTTC.

This rearrangement joins TRBV7-3 to TRBJ2-1; D unclear. Germline V CDR1 and CDR2: SGHTA, FQGTGA. CDR3 length: 12 amino acids. V was trimmed by 2 bases and J by 10 bases, leaving 9 bases between them. The CDR3 coding sequence is TGTGCCAGCAGCTTAGTTCGAGAGGAGCAGTTCTTC. Amino acids: CASSLVREEQFF.

The chain is built from TRBV27 and TRBJ2-7; D might be TRBD1 (6 bases). The ends were cut back, 4 bases at V and 3 bases at J, with 16 bases in the middle. Germline assignment: CDR1 MNHEY and CDR2 SMNVEV (reference sequence). The CDR3 is 15 amino acids. The CDR3 is CASSSNRVGRYEQYF. DNA for the CDR3: TGTGCCAGCAGTTCAAACAGGGTAGGCCGCTACGAGCAGTACTTC.

This clone has only a few counts. V usage is TRBV7-9 and J usage is TRBJ2-3; D remains ambiguous. Trimming cost V 0 bases and J 6 bases, with 7 bases left between them. CDR1 is SEHNR, CDR2 FQNEAQ, per germline (reference sequence). The CDR3 sequence is 13 residues long. CDR3 sequence reads: CASSLALGDTQYF. CDR3 DNA sequence: TGTGCCAGCAGCTTAGCGTTGGGGGATACGCAGTATTTT.